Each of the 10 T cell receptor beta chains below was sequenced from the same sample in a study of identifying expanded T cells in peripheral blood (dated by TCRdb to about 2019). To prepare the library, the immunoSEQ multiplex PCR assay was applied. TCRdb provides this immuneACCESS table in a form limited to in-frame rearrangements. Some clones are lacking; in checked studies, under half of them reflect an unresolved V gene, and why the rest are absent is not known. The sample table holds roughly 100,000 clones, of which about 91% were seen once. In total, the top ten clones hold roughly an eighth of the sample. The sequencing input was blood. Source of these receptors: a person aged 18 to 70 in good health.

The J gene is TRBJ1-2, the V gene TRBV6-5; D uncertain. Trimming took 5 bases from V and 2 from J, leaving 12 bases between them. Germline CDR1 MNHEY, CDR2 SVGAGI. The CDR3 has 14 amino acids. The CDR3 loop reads CASSQHNPNYGYTF. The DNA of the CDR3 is TGTGCCAGCAGTCAACACAACCCCAACTATGGCTACACCTTC.

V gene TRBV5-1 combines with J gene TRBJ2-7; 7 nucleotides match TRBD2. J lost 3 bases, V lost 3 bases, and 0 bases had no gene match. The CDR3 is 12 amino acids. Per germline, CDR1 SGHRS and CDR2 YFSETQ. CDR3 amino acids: CASSSGGYEQYF. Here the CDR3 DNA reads TGCGCCAGCAGCTCGGGGGGCTACGAGCAGTACTTC.

CDR3 DNA: TGTGCCAGTAGTATATGGACGCCGAACACTGAAGCTTTCTTT. It is translated as CASSIWTPNTEAFF. V is TRBV19 and J is TRBJ1-1; no definite D call. The CDR3 has 14 amino acids. Germline V lookup: CDR1 LNHDA, CDR2 SQIVND (reference sequence). Trimming cost V 2 bases and J 1 base, with 8 bases left between them. Together with reference TRBV19 and TRBJ1-1, the CDR3 gives the full variable domain: DGGITQSPKYLFRKEGQNVTLSCEQNLNHDAMYWYRQDPGQGLRLIYYSQIVNDFQKGDIAEGYSVSREKKESFPLTVTSAQKNPTAFYLCASSIWTPNTEAFFGQGTRLTVV.

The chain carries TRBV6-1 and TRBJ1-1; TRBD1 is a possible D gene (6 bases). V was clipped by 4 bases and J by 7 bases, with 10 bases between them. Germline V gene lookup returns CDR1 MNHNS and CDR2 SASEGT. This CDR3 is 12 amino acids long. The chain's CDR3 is CASSAHRDEAFF. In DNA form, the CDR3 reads TGTGCCAGCAGTGCACACAGGGATGAAGCTTTCTTT.

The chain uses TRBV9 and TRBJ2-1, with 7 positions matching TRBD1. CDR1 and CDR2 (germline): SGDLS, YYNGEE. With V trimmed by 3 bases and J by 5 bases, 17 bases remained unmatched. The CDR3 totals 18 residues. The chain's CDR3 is CASSGSQRQGSSHNEQFF. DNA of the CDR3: TGTGCCAGCAGCGGATCCCAGAGACAGGGCTCGTCCCACAATGAGCAGTTCTTC.

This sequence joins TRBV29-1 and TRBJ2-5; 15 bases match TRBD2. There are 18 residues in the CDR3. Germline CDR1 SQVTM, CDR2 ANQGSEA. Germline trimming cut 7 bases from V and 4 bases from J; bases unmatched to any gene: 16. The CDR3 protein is CSAEPPAGLAGGPETQYF. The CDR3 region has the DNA TGCAGCGCTGAGCCCCCAGCGGGACTAGCGGGAGGTCCAGAGACCCAGTACTTC.

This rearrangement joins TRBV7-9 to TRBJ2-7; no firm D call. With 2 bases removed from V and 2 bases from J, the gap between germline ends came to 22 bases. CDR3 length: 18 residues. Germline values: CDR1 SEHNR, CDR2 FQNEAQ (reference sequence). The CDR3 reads CASSLTTPGGTRAYEQYF. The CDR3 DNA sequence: TGTGCCAGCAGCTTAACGACTCCAGGTGGCACCCGAGCCTACGAGCAGTACTTC.

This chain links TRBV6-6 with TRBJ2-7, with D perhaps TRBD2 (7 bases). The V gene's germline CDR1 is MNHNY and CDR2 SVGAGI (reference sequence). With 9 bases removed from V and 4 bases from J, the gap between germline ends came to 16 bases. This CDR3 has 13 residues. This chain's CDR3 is CASTTGLVYEQYF. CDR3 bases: TGTGCCAGTACGACAGGACTAGTTTACGAGCAGTACTTC.

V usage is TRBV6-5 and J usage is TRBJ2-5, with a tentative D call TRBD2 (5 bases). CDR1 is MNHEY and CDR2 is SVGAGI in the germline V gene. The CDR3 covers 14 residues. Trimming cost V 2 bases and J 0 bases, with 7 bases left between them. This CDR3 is CASSYRGYQETQYF. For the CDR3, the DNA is TGTGCCAGCAGTTACCGGGGTTACCAAGAGACCCAGTACTTC.

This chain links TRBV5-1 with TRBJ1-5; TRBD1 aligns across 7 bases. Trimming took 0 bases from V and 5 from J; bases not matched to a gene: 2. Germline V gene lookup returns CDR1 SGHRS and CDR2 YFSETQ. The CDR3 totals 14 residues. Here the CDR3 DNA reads TGCGCCAGCAGCTTGGAGGGGGCTGATCAGCCCCAGCATTTT. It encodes CASSLEGADQPQHF.